Listed here are 14 T cell receptor beta chains from one sample, sequenced in a study of human thymus T cells. The table came from immunoSEQ multiplex PCR; TCRdb's copy has only in-frame clones and leaves some out. Found here are 75,000 to 90,000 clones, approximately 96% of them singletons; the top ten hold just over 0.03%. Thymic samples were excised during corrective heart operations. Specimen: thymus tissue. These receptor sequences come from a boy in the first two years of life with a congenital heart defect but otherwise immunologically healthy.

The gene calls are TRBV28 and TRBJ1-5; D is unclear. The V gene's germline CDR1 is MDHEN and CDR2 SYDVKM. The V gene lost 8 bases and the J gene lost 4 bases, with 9 bases spanning the gap. The CDR3 consists of 12 residues. In nucleotides, the CDR3 is TGTGCCAGCCGACGGAGTAATCAGCCCCAGCATTTT. Its protein product is CASRRSNQPQHF.

The genes are TRBV15 and TRBJ1-5; D unresolved. The CDR3 is 15 residues long. V was shortened by 0 bases and J by 3 bases, with 9 bases between the two germline ends. CDR1 and CDR2 (germline): LNHNV, YYDKDF (reference sequence). CDR3 protein: CATSRELEYNQPQHF. The CDR3 nucleotides are TGTGCCACCAGCAGAGAGTTGGAGTACAATCAGCCCCAGCATTTT.

V gene TRBV4-2 combines with J gene TRBJ2-1; D possibly corresponds to TRBD2 (6 bases). Per the germline V gene, CDR1 is LGHNA and CDR2 is YNFKEQ. The CDR3 runs to 18 residues. The germline V and J ends were trimmed by 0 bases and 2 bases, with 17 bases remaining between them. In DNA, the CDR3 is TGTGCCAGCAGCCAAGATTGGATTGACGGGAGCCCCTACAATGAGCAGTTCTTC. Encoded protein: CASSQDWIDGSPYNEQFF.

In its sample, this clone was seen once. The J gene is TRBJ2-2, the V gene TRBV7-8; D uncertain. The CDR3 spans 12 residues. Germline-derived CDR1 and CDR2 are SGHVS and FQNEAQ. Trimming took 6 bases from V and 8 from J, leaving 10 bases between them. CDR3: CASSAVEGELFF. As DNA, the CDR3 is TGTGCCAGCAGTGCGGTTGAAGGGGAGCTGTTTTTT.

The CDR3 DNA sequence: TGTGCCAGCAGTGACAGGGACGGGAGGTACCGTAGGGGTGAAGCTTTCTTT. Translation gives CASSDRDGRYRRGEAFF. The V call is TRBV28, the J call TRBJ1-1; 7 bases agree with TRBD1. V lost 5 bases, J lost 7 bases, and 19 bases stayed unmatched. CDR1 is MDHEN, CDR2 SYDVKM, per germline. CDR3 length equals 17 residues.

This clone appeared a single time. The rearrangement uses TRBV19 and TRBJ2-2; 11 nucleotides line up with TRBD2. Germline CDR1 is LNHDA and CDR2 is SQIVND (reference sequence). The V segment lost 3 bases and the J segment 1 base; nucleotides outside the gene matches: 1. This CDR3 comprises 16 residues. In DNA, the CDR3 is TGTGCCAGTAGTATGGGACTAGCGGAGAACACCGGGGAGCTGTTTTTT. It is translated as CASSMGLAENTGELFF.

The chain links TRBV5-6 to TRBJ1-5, with TRBD1 identical over 9 bases. Germline V gene lookup returns CDR1 SGHDT and CDR2 YYEEEE. This CDR3 is 19 amino acids long. Germline trimming cut 2 bases from V and 8 bases from J; bases unmatched to any gene: 20. The CDR3 nucleotides are TGTGCCAGCAGCTTTTCTTCCCCCGCCCGGCCACAGGGGGCGGAGCCCCAGCATTTT. This gives the protein CASSFSSPARPQGAEPQHF. The full variable domain, completed using reference TRBV5-6 and TRBJ1-5, is DAGVTQSPTHLIKTRGQQVTLRCSPKSGHDTVSWYQQALGQGPQFIFQYYEEEERQRGNFPDRFSGHQFPNYSSELNVNALLLGDSALYLCASSFSSPARPQGAEPQHFGDGTRLSIL.

The rearrangement links TRBV2 to TRBJ1-4; D remains unclear. CDR1 and CDR2 (germline): SNHLY, FYNNEI. V gave up 5 bases and J gave up 6 bases, with 22 bases separating them. The CDR3 contains 17 residues. The CDR3 sequence is CASSLPGALPRDEKLFF. CDR3 bases: TGTGCCAGCAGTTTACCGGGAGCCCTGCCAAGGGATGAAAAACTGTTTTTT.

The V and J genes are TRBV13 and TRBJ1-2; D perhaps matches TRBD1 (5 bases). Germline-derived CDR1 and CDR2 are PRHDT and FYEKMQ (reference sequence). The CDR3 contains 14 residues. Trimming stripped 6 bases from V and 7 bases from J, with 18 bases between. The CDR3 spells CASSSPRDPCGYTF. As DNA, the CDR3 is TGTGCCAGCAGTTCCCCTAGGGACCCCTGTGGCTACACCTTC.

This clone was seen a single time. This chain joins TRBV11-2 and TRBJ1-4; no definite D call. The length of the CDR3 is 15 residues. Germline V gene lookup returns CDR1 SGHAT and CDR2 FQNNGV. The V end was cut by 6 bases, the J end by 7 bases, with 18 bases between. DNA for the CDR3: TGTGCCAGCAGTCGTAGGGCGGGGTCGAGTGAAAAACTGTTTTTT. Protein: CASSRRAGSSEKLFF.

The chain couples TRBV19 to TRBJ1-5; TRBD1 is a possible D gene (6 bases). Germline CDR1 is LNHDA and CDR2 is SQIVND (reference sequence). V shed 5 bases and J shed 5 bases, with 13 bases lying between them. The CDR3 sequence is 14 residues long. The CDR3 sequence: CASSLRGAYQPQHF. CDR3 nucleotide sequence: TGTGCCAGTAGTCTGAGGGGGGCCTATCAGCCCCAGCATTTT.

This clone was seen a single time. This chain connects TRBV29-1 to TRBJ1-6; D gene unclear. V was shortened by 4 bases and J by 6 bases, with 10 bases between the two germline ends. CDR3 length equals 13 residues. Germline values: CDR1 SQVTM, CDR2 ANQGSEA. The CDR3 protein is CSVGSCRNSPLHF. As DNA, the CDR3 is TGCAGCGTTGGTAGTTGTCGTAATTCACCCCTCCACTTT.

The V and J genes are TRBV18 and TRBJ2-7; D is possibly TRBD2 (6 bases). Between the trimmed V and J ends, which lost 2 bases and 4 bases, there was a span of 12 bases. Germline V CDR1 and CDR2: KGHSH, LQKENI. The length of the CDR3 is 14 residues. CDR3 nucleotide sequence: TGTGCCAGCTCACCAGGAGGGGACCAGTACGAGCAGTACTTC. The encoded protein is CASSPGGDQYEQYF.

The chain joins TRBV25-1 to TRBJ1-5, with D maybe TRBD1 (5 bases). This CDR3 spans 12 amino acids. CDR1 and CDR2 (germline): MGHDK, SYGVNS. V was trimmed by 4 bases and J by 11 bases, leaving 12 bases between them. The CDR3 here is CASSAGRWTQHF. The CDR3 DNA reads TGTGCCAGCAGTGCAGGGAGGTGGACCCAGCATTTT.